This TCR beta chain was identified during a study of CD8 T cells in ankylosing spondylitis. General observations from the study: Several highly homologous variants made up a TCR beta motif, and this motif appeared characteristic of ankylosing spondylitis blood.

By quantitative 5'-RACE with molecular barcodes, the TCR beta libraries were made. Via MiXCR, TCRdb re-called the 5' RACE reads, giving one row per CDR3 protein. In the table there are some 180,000 distinct CDR3 sequences, roughly 18% of which are singletons. From germline, CDR1 is SGHRS and CDR2 YFSETQ. The CDR3 spans 18 residues. Germline trimming cut 1 base from V and 3 bases from J; bases unmatched to any gene: 13. In its sample, this clonotype was seen many times. Its antigen remains unidentified. Source material: blood, either unsorted or a sorted T cell fraction (not recorded which). This clonotype originated in a male donor between 5 and 35 years old with ankylosing spondylitis or in good health (not recorded which). The genes are TRBV5-1 and TRBJ2-1; 7 nucleotides align to TRBD1. Here the CDR3 reads CASSLFSPTGALYNEQFF. The CDR3 DNA is TGCGCCAGCAGCTTGTTCTCTCCAACAGGGGCCCTCTACAATGAGCAGTTCTTC.